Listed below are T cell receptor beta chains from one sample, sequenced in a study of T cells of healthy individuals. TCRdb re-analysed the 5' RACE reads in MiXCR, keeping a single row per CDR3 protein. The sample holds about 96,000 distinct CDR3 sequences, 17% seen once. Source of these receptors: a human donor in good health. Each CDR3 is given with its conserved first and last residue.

CASSQEQGAQETQYF	TRBV4-2	TRBJ2-5
CSAGGGPTDTQYF	TRBV29-1	TRBJ2-3
CSVEDYRFTDTQYF	TRBV29-1	TRBJ2-3
CASSPGQESHF	TRBV28	TRBJ1-5
CSARDVGYEQYF	TRBV20-1	TRBJ2-7
CASSEDSVYEQYF	TRBV10-2	TRBJ2-7
CASGGADTQYF	TRBV11-3	TRBJ2-3
CASSSSGPSRLPLHF	TRBV12-3/TRBV12-4	TRBJ1-6
CTSSLCGSTEAFF	TRBV27	TRBJ1-1
CASSLSEGSYNEQFF	TRBV7-7	TRBJ2-1
CASSKGTRVTGELFF	TRBV28	TRBJ2-2
CASSGTDRGLDQPQHF	TRBV19	TRBJ1-5
CAIQDESETQYF	TRBV10-3	TRBJ2-5
CASRAIAGPSYNEQFF	TRBV4-2	TRBJ2-1
CASSPGAGREFF	TRBV7-2	TRBJ2-1
CASSQESFRGRLEKLFF	TRBV4-2	TRBJ1-4
CASSGPGQGATPYGYTF	TRBV6-2/TRBV6-3	TRBJ1-2
CSARLVLGQGNQPQHF	TRBV20-1	TRBJ1-5
CASRTGQMNTEAFF	TRBV6-2/TRBV6-3	TRBJ1-1
CATKLAGGNEQFF	TRBV15	TRBJ2-1
CASSLRWFNEQFF	TRBV28	TRBJ2-1
CASSYFFSGENSPLHF	TRBV6-5	TRBJ1-6
CASSETGGQEKLFF	TRBV28	TRBJ1-4
CASSTGQYNEQFF	TRBV7-2	TRBJ2-1
CSARQGVYDEQFF	TRBV20-1	TRBJ2-1
CASSPGLLQFF	TRBV6-2/TRBV6-3	TRBJ2-1
CASSLTQTVGNTEAFF	TRBV5-1	TRBJ1-1
CASSLRLAGGQETQYF	TRBV5-6	TRBJ2-5